This T cell receptor (beta chain) is drawn from a study of CD8 T cells in Susac syndrome. The study sequenced TCR beta in blood CD8+ and CD4+ T cells. TEMRA cells were enriched by FACS, while CD8+ and CD4+ T cells were obtained through a negative isolation that was performed magnetically. CDR1 is ENHRY, CDR2 SYGVKD, per germline. The CDR3 consists of 13 residues. The V and J ends lost 10 bases and 1 base respectively, with 13 bases between them. Reverse transcription of roughly 0.5 to 1 ug RNA was carried out with random hexamers. In TCRdb, the immunoSEQ multiplex PCR reads were re-called with MiXCR into one record per CDR3 protein. The sample includes approximately 230,000 distinct CDR3 sequences, around 93% of them seen just once.

The sequenced material came from CD4+ T cells from PBMCs. This clonotype was sampled from a human donor with multiple sclerosis. V is TRBV10-3 and J is TRBJ2-5; maybe TRBD1 (6 bases). The CDR3 bases are TGTGCCACGGCCCAGACAGGCCAAGAGACCCAGTACTTC. Its protein is CATAQTGQETQYF.